These T cell receptor beta chains were read from a single sample in a study of T-cell reconstitution after alpha-beta-depleted transplantation in children. Each CDR3 protein is one row after TCRdb ran MiXCR on the PCR reads. The table has hundreds of thousands of distinct CDR3 sequences, over 15% seen once; the top ten hold over 0.95%. The sequencing here drew on PBMCs from the stem cell graft donor, taken from the stem cell graft. These receptors all come from a human donor who donated a stem cell graft to a child with acute myeloid leukemia. The CDR3 runs from the conserved cysteine through the conserved F or W. A D gene is named only where the DNA matches it firmly. Only part of the rows carry a size: once, few, many, or a class if the clone is expanded.

cdr3_length,v_call,d_call,clone_size,j_call,cdr3_nt,cdr3_aa
13,TRBV28,.,.,TRBJ2-3,TGTGCCAGCACCTTAAAACAGGGATCTACGCAGTATTTT,CASTLKQGSTQYF
15,TRBV10-3,.,.,TRBJ1-6,TGTGCCATCAAGTGGGGAAGCTCCTATAATTCACCCCTCCACTTT,CAIKWGSSYNSPLHF
15,TRBV4-3,.,.,TRBJ1-2,TGCGCCAGCAGCCAATCCCTGGGGTCTAGGTATGGCTACACCTTC,CASSQSLGSRYGYTF
16,TRBV6-5,.,many,TRBJ2-2,TGTGCCAGCAGTTACCATGGCAGGGTGGACACCGGGGAGCTGTTTTTT,CASSYHGRVDTGELFF
16,TRBV12-3/TRBV12-4,.,few,TRBJ1-1,TGTGCCAGCAGTGATCGGGCTGAGTTGAGGAACACTGAAGCTTTCTTT,CASSDRAELRNTEAFF
13,TRBV12-3/TRBV12-4,TRBD1,many,TRBJ2-2,TGTGCCGGGTCGAGTGACAGGGGAGGGGAGCTGTTTTTT,CAGSSDRGGELFF
16,TRBV5-6,.,few,TRBJ1-5,TGTGCCAGCAGCTTGTTTCGGGATGTTAGCAATCAGCCCCAGCATTTT,CASSLFRDVSNQPQHF
17,TRBV20-1,TRBD2,.,TRBJ2-3,TGCAGTGCTAGAGATTTGGCTAGCGGGTGGCAGGCGGATACGCAGTATTTT,CSARDLASGWQADTQYF
16,TRBV20-1,.,many,TRBJ1-5,TGCAGTGCTAGGATTTCCTCGACAGGCCCTTATCAGCCCCAGCATTTT,CSARISSTGPYQPQHF
19,TRBV6-1,.,.,TRBJ2-7,TGTGCCAGCAGCACGACGGGATTTCCCTCCACCTCAACCTCCTACGAGCAGTACTTC,CASSTTGFPSTSTSYEQYF
15,TRBV7-9,.,.,TRBJ1-3,TGTGCCAGCAGCTTTAAACAGTCCTCTGGAAACACCATATATTTT,CASSFKQSSGNTIYF
12,TRBV25-1,.,few,TRBJ1-1,TGTGCCAGCAGTGCGGGGTCCACTGAAGCTTTCTTT,CASSAGSTEAFF
12,TRBV12-3/TRBV12-4,.,few,TRBJ1-2,TGTGCCAGCAGTGTAGGCGCTATCGGCTACACCTTC,CASSVGAIGYTF
16,TRBV20-1,TRBD2,many,TRBJ2-2,TGCAGTGCTAGAGGTGCAAGCGGGGGAGACACCGGGGAGCTGTTTTTT,CSARGASGGDTGELFF
13,TRBV29-1,TRBD1,many,TRBJ1-1,TGCAGCGCTCCGGGACAGGGTGACACTGAAGCTTTCTTT,CSAPGQGDTEAFF
19,TRBV18,.,few,TRBJ1-1,TGTGCCAGCTCACCACCTGCCCTCTCGCGAGGGGGGCGCCGAACTGAAGCTTTCTTT,CASSPPALSRGGRRTEAFF
15,TRBV7-2,.,many,TRBJ1-5,TGTGCCAGCAGCGTTGACAGCTATAGCAATCAGCCCCAGCATTTT,CASSVDSYSNQPQHF
13,TRBV29-1,.,many,TRBJ2-7,TGCAGCGTTGGAGCCGATGGGCCCTACGAGCAGTACTTC,CSVGADGPYEQYF
16,TRBV6-1,.,many,TRBJ2-3,TGTGCCAGCAGGACTTTGACGGGGGTTAGCACAGATACGCAGTATTTT,CASRTLTGVSTDTQYF
13,TRBV20-1,.,few,TRBJ2-7,TGCAGTGCTAGTGCGGGAACCAACTACGAGCAGTACTTC,CSASAGTNYEQYF
17,TRBV4-3,TRBD1,.,TRBJ2-1,TGCGCCAGCAGCCAAGACCTACAGGGGGCTGTGGGCAATGAGCAGTTCTTC,CASSQDLQGAVGNEQFF
17,TRBV4-2,.,.,TRBJ1-5,TGTGCCAGCAGCCAAGCTTCCCAGGGAGGGGGCAATCAGCCCCAGCATTTT,CASSQASQGGGNQPQHF
13,TRBV20-1,TRBD1,many,TRBJ1-2,TGCAGTGCCGTTCGATGGGACAGATATGGCTACACCTTC,CSAVRWDRYGYTF
13,TRBV20-1,TRBD1,many,TRBJ1-1,TGCAGTGCTAGAGAGGACAGGGGGCGTGAAGCTTTCTTT,CSAREDRGREAFF
16,TRBV20-1,TRBD1,few,TRBJ2-7,TGCAGTGCTAGAGCCTTACGTTCCGGGACAGTTTACGAGCAGTACTTC,CSARALRSGTVYEQYF
15,TRBV29-1,.,many,TRBJ2-1,TGCAGCGTCTCCGGGGCCAGTACGTCCTACAATGAGCAGTTCTTC,CSVSGASTSYNEQFF
15,TRBV7-9,.,.,TRBJ2-1,TGTGCCAGCAGCTTAAAGAGAGGCACACACAATGAGCAGTTCTTC,CASSLKRGTHNEQFF
14,TRBV20-1,.,few,TRBJ2-3,TGCAGTGCGAAACAGGCCGGGAAGATAGATACGCAGTATTTT,CSAKQAGKIDTQYF
12,TRBV11-2,.,.,TRBJ2-1,TGTGCCAGCAGACCGACGGGACATGAGCAGTTCTTC,CASRPTGHEQFF
13,TRBV29-1,.,many,TRBJ1-4,TGCAGCGTTGAATGGCAGGGTAGTGAAAAACTGTTTTTT,CSVEWQGSEKLFF
16,TRBV29-1,.,few,TRBJ2-3,TGCAGCGTTGTCCGCAGGCAGGGGATTTTCACAGATACGCAGTATTTT,CSVVRRQGIFTDTQYF
14,TRBV24-1,TRBD1,.,TRBJ1-2,TGTGCCACCAGTGACACCGGGACAGCTTATGGCTACACCTTC,CATSDTGTAYGYTF
15,TRBV14,.,many,TRBJ2-7,TGTGCCAGCAGCCAAGAGCAGGGACGTTCCTACGAGCAGTACTTC,CASSQEQGRSYEQYF
12,TRBV20-1,.,many,TRBJ2-7,TGCAGTGCTAGGGACAGACTCTACGAGCAGTACTTC,CSARDRLYEQYF
15,TRBV4-3,TRBD1,many,TRBJ1-1,TGCGCCAGCAGCCAAGGGACAGGGGGGTACACTGAAGCTTTCTTT,CASSQGTGGYTEAFF
14,TRBV5-1,.,.,TRBJ2-1,TGCGCCAGCAGCTCCGGGGGTCCTAACAATGAGCAGTTCTTC,CASSSGGPNNEQFF
16,TRBV9,TRBD2,few,TRBJ2-3,TGTGCCAGCAGCGCAGGACTAGCGGGCCGCACAGATACGCAGTATTTT,CASSAGLAGRTDTQYF
18,TRBV11-2,.,few,TRBJ2-7,TGTGCCAGCAGCCCCATAGCCGAACAGGGCTGGGGGGCCTACGAGCAGTACTTC,CASSPIAEQGWGAYEQYF
16,TRBV5-6,TRBD1,.,TRBJ1-4,TGTGCCAGCAGCCGGACAGGGGGGTTGACTAATGAAAAACTGTTTTTT,CASSRTGGLTNEKLFF
15,TRBV12-3/TRBV12-4,.,.,TRBJ2-2,TGTGCCAGCAGTCAAGGACAGATGAACACCGGGGAGCTGTTTTTT,CASSQGQMNTGELFF
14,TRBV12-3/TRBV12-4,.,.,TRBJ2-5,TGTGCCAGCAGTTTAGGCCAGGGAACTAAGACCCAGTACTTC,CASSLGQGTKTQYF
15,TRBV20-1,.,.,TRBJ1-6,TGCAGTGCTAGAGGGCGGACCCGCTATAATTCACCCCTCCACTTT,CSARGRTRYNSPLHF
14,TRBV5-1,.,.,TRBJ2-1,TGCGCCAGCAGCCCGGAAGCCGTTTACAATGAGCAGTTCTTC,CASSPEAVYNEQFF
15,TRBV7-2,TRBD2,few,TRBJ2-1,TGTGCCAGCAGCAAGACTAGCGGGGGGGCGTCTGAGCAGTTCTTC,CASSKTSGGASEQFF
16,TRBV7-9,TRBD2,few,TRBJ2-1,TGTGCCAGCAGCCCATCGATAGCGGGGGGGCAGGATGAGCAGTTCTTC,CASSPSIAGGQDEQFF
13,TRBV7-9,.,few,TRBJ2-7,TGTGCCAGCACCCCGGGGACCGACTACGAGCAGTACTTC,CASTPGTDYEQYF
13,TRBV5-1,.,few,TRBJ1-1,TGCGCCAGCAACCAGGACGGGAACACTGAAGTTTTCTTT,CASNQDGNTEVFF
17,TRBV4-1,.,.,TRBJ2-2,TGCGCCAGCAGCCAAGATGGAGGGGCCGGGAACACCGGGGAGCTGTTTTTT,CASSQDGGAGNTGELFF
13,TRBV12-3/TRBV12-4,.,.,TRBJ1-6,TGTGCCAGCAGGAGCTTGGAGAATTCACCCCTCCACTTT,CASRSLENSPLHF
16,TRBV4-1,.,.,TRBJ1-6,TGCGCCAGCAGCCAAGGACGAACCTTCCAATCTAGACCCCTCCACTTT,CASSQGRTFQSRPLHF
14,TRBV13,TRBD1,few,TRBJ1-2,TGTGCCAGCAGCTTAGGCTGGACAGGGCATGGCTACACCTTC,CASSLGWTGHGYTF
17,TRBV4-3,.,many,TRBJ2-2,TGCGCCAGCAGCCAAGATTACGCGGGGGCCTACACCGGGGAGCTGTTTTTT,CASSQDYAGAYTGELFF
14,TRBV12-3/TRBV12-4,TRBD1,many,TRBJ1-4,TGTGCCAGCAGTTTGTCAGGGGGCGAAGAAAAACTGTTTTTT,CASSLSGGEEKLFF
14,TRBV20-1,.,many,TRBJ1-6,TGCAGTGCCGACAGGAGCTCCTATAATTCACCCCTCCACTTT,CSADRSSYNSPLHF
14,TRBV7-2,.,many,TRBJ2-1,TGTGCCAGCAGCCCCCAGGTCGGATACAATGAGCAGTTCTTC,CASSPQVGYNEQFF
12,TRBV10-3,.,many,TRBJ2-7,TGTGCCATCAAAGGGATGTCCTACGAGCAGTACTTC,CAIKGMSYEQYF
15,TRBV2,TRBD2,many,TRBJ2-5,TGTGCCAGCAATGCGGGAGGGAGTATACGAGAGACCCAGTACTTC,CASNAGGSIRETQYF
15,TRBV12-3/TRBV12-4,TRBD1,many,TRBJ2-7,TGTGCCAGCAGTTCCAGTCGGACAGGGGGTGCCGAGCAGTACTTC,CASSSSRTGGAEQYF
12,TRBV6-1,.,few,TRBJ2-7,TGTGCCACTTTCGAAGTCTCCTACGAGCAGTACTTC,CATFEVSYEQYF